A single sample is the source of the 10 T cell receptor beta chains below, sequenced in a study of blood T cell repertoires in COVID-19. Sequenced by immunoSEQ multiplex PCR; TCRdb stores in-frame clones only, minus some. The sample contains some 200,000 clones, approximately 81% of which appear only once. The specimen was peripheral blood. These receptors were taken from a woman aged 80 or older with active or convalescent COVID-19.

The CDR3 spells CSVDGPNYGYTF. The CDR3 region has the DNA TGCAGCGTTGATGGCCCAAACTATGGCTACACCTTC. This rearrangement joins TRBV29-1 to TRBJ1-2; D ambiguous. Trimming left V 3 bases short and J 2 bases short, with 7 bases between. Germline V CDR1 and CDR2: SQVTM, ANQGSEA. CDR3 length: 12 amino acids.

The chain links TRBV2 to TRBJ1-6; D is uncertain. The CDR3 has 15 residues. V was clipped by 4 bases and J by 0 bases, with 7 bases between them. The germline V gene has CDR1 SNHLY and CDR2 FYNNEI. In DNA form, the CDR3 reads TGTGCCAGCAGTGGAGCTAGCTCCTATAATTCACCCCTCCACTTT. Its protein product is CASSGASSYNSPLHF.

The CDR3 DNA reads TGTGCCAGCAGCCAAGTCGGGTCAGTTGTACCCTACGAGCAGTACTTC. Translation: CASSQVGSVVPYEQYF. The rearrangement joins TRBV3-1 (or the pseudogene TRBV3-2) to TRBJ2-7; no clear D gene. This CDR3 contains 16 residues. Germline loops: CDR1 LGHDT, CDR2 YNNKEL (reference sequence). The V and J ends lost 1 base and 2 bases respectively, with 15 bases between them.

The V and J genes are TRBV19 and TRBJ2-7; 7 nucleotides agree with TRBD1. Trimming removed 7 bases from V and 6 bases from J; junction bases left unmatched: 6. The germline gives CDR1 LNHDA, CDR2 SQIVND (reference sequence). The CDR3 is 12 residues long. The CDR3 DNA is TGTGCCAGTACAGGGGGTCTACGCGAGCAGTACTTC. Its translation: CASTGGLREQYF.

This clone was observed many times. The chain couples TRBV20-1 to TRBJ1-1, with D possibly TRBD1 on 5 matching bases. The CDR3 extends over 14 amino acids. V shed 3 bases and J shed 4 bases, with 15 bases lying between them. CDR1 and CDR2 (germline): DFQATT, SNEGSKA (reference sequence). The CDR3 DNA is TGCAGTGCTAGTGGGGCAGGGCGCGTCACTGAAGCTTTCTTT. Translation gives CSASGAGRVTEAFF.

The V gene is TRBV28, the J gene TRBJ1-5, with D perhaps TRBD1 (5 bases). The V gene's germline CDR1 is MDHEN and CDR2 SYDVKM. V lost 7 bases and J lost 5, with 15 bases in between. The length of the CDR3 is 14 residues. CDR3: CASNRTPGDQPQHF. The CDR3 DNA sequence: TGTGCCAGCAATAGGACCCCGGGGGATCAGCCCCAGCATTTT. Based on the CDR3 plus reference TRBV28 and TRBJ1-5, the full variable domain is DVKVTQSSRYLVKRTGEKVFLECVQDMDHENMFWYRQDPGLGLRLIYFSYDVKMKEKGDIPEGYSVSREKKERFSLILESASTNQTSMYLCASNRTPGDQPQHFGDGTRLSIL.

The genes are TRBV6-5 and TRBJ1-1; 12 bases fit TRBD1. This CDR3 has 13 residues. Trimming took 8 bases from V and 7 from J; bases not matched to a gene: 5. CDR1 and CDR2 (germline): MNHEY, SVGAGI. In nucleotides, the CDR3 is TGTGCCAGCCAGGGACAGGGGGCTGGTGAAGCTTTCTTT. This gives the protein CASQGQGAGEAFF.

The chain joins TRBV28 to TRBJ1-5; D unresolved. This CDR3 region has 13 residues. The germline gives CDR1 MDHEN, CDR2 SYDVKM. The V gene lost 4 bases and the J gene lost 7 bases, with 11 bases spanning the gap. The CDR3 bases are TGTGCCAGCAGTTCGCCCCGGTGGCAGCCCCAGCATTTT. Translated: CASSSPRWQPQHF. The variable domain in full, completed from reference TRBV28 and TRBJ1-5, reads DVKVTQSSRYLVKRTGEKVFLECVQDMDHENMFWYRQDPGLGLRLIYFSYDVKMKEKGDIPEGYSVSREKKERFSLILESASTNQTSMYLCASSSPRWQPQHFGDGTRLSIL.

This chain uses TRBV7-2 with TRBJ2-2; possible D gene TRBD2, 6 bases. V gave up 1 base and J gave up 7 bases, with 10 bases separating them. CDR1 is SGHTA, CDR2 FQGNSA, per germline. This CDR3 contains 14 residues. CDR3 loop: CASSLVPGGGELFF. The CDR3 DNA sequence: TGTGCCAGCAGCTTAGTCCCCGGGGGCGGGGAGCTGTTTTTT.

The chain recombines TRBV2 with TRBJ2-3; D not certain. The CDR3 totals 11 residues. V dropped 6 bases and J dropped 3 bases, with 4 bases sitting between them. The V gene's germline CDR1 is SNHLY and CDR2 FYNNEI. For the CDR3, the DNA is TGTGCCAGCAGCAGAACAGATACGCAGTATTTT. Amino acid sequence: CASSRTDTQYF.